This TCR beta chain stems from a study of cytomegalovirus exposure and HLA in healthy donors. Whole-study context: Researchers found that approximately 80% of 300 to 450 genotyped donors fell within the Caucasian-associated ancestry cluster.

With 60 Vbeta and 13 Jbeta primers, the PCR was carried out. This table comes from immunoSEQ multiplex PCR, and its TCRdb copy is limited to in-frame clones, with some not included. Of some 95,000 clones listed, roughly 70% are singletons. The CDR3 covers 17 residues. CDR1 and CDR2 (germline): SGHAT, FQNNGV. With V trimmed by 4 bases and J by 6 bases, 14 bases remained unmatched. Of note for this clone: As yet, its antigen is unknown.

Overall study results and limits: Previous analysis showed most TCR beta V segments were productive about 87% or about 30% of the time. A later analysis revealed that TCR association rates differed between HLA loci, peaking at DRB1 and bottoming out at HLA-C. A highly shared variant cluster was judged a likely technical artifact.

This rearrangement joins TRBV11-2 to TRBJ2-1, with 8 nucleotides matching TRBD2. Sequencing was done on a sample of PBMCs. The receptor comes from a man aged 25-45 years in good health and CMV-seronegative. The CDR3 coding sequence is TGTGCCAGCAGCTCACGGACGACTAGCGTCTCACCCAATGAGCAGTTCTTC. Translating gives CASSSRTTSVSPNEQFF.